This T cell receptor beta chain appears in the sequencing data of a study of early stage breast cancer tumors. Sequenced by immunoSEQ multiplex PCR; TCRdb stores in-frame clones only, minus some. The data contain 9,500 to 10,000 clones, 78% of them singletons. The germline V and J ends were trimmed by 5 bases and 2 bases, with 8 bases remaining between them. The germline V gene encodes CDR1 SGHRS and CDR2 YFSETQ. CDR3 length equals 14 residues. This clonotype was sampled from a person aged 35 to 50 with breast cancer. What was sequenced was normal breast tissue next to the tumor. The chain has TRBV5-1 and TRBJ2-6; D remains unclear. DNA of the CDR3: TGCGCCAGCAGGTCGAACCCTGGGGCCAACGTCCTGACTTTC. The encoded protein is CASRSNPGANVLTF.